This paragraph covers one T cell receptor (beta chain) sequence. This entry belongs to a study of T-cell memory formation after mild COVID-19. The CDR3 has 13 amino acids. V was cut by 4 bases and J by 4 bases, with 13 bases left in between. Germline V CDR1 and CDR2: SQVTM, ANQGSEA. TCRdb called the 5' RACE reads again in MiXCR, with one record for every CDR3 protein. In the table there are hundreds of thousands of distinct CDR3 sequences, less than 25% of which are singletons. The chain carries TRBV29-1 and TRBJ1-2; D call uncertain. The clonotype comes from an adult woman who had mild COVID-19 (a few samples of this study predate the infection). Cell type and time point are not known. Material for sequencing was PBMCs or a T cell subset sorted from them (not recorded which). CDR3 amino acids: CSVVVVPSYGYTF. CDR3 DNA sequence: TGCAGCGTTGTCGTAGTCCCTAGCTATGGCTACACCTTC. Full variable domain (missing parts from reference TRBV29-1 and TRBJ1-2): SAVISQKPSRDICQRGTSLTIQCQVDSQVTMMFWYRQQPGQSLTLIATANQGSEATYESGFVIDKFPISRPNLTFSTLTVSNMSPEDSSIYLCSVVVVPSYGYTFGSGTRLTVV.